The source of this TCR beta chain is a study of blood T cells in healthy people across ages. There are a few counts of this clonotype. The antigen remains undetermined. Donation came from healthy Caucasian individuals in Russia who were aged roughly 6 to 95. Study-wide results and limits: The study found more naive CD4+ cells and higher diversity in long-lived than aged donors.

CDR1 is SGDLS and CDR2 is YYNGEE in the germline V gene. The length of the CDR3 is 15 residues. Trimming pared 0 bases from V and 5 bases from J, leaving 12 bases between. With a J-beta primer mix and a sample-barcoded 5' primer, a second PCR ran 7 to 11 cycles. Every cDNA molecule carried a tag from a template-switch adaptor bearing 12 random nucleotides. Sequencing yielded, for each sample, at least 3 million paired-end reads carrying CDR3. Using its own MiXCR run on the 5' RACE reads, TCRdb lists one record per CDR3 protein. The data show over 600,000 distinct CDR3 sequences, 20% to 25% seen once. V is TRBV9 and J is TRBJ2-1; D may be TRBD2 (5 bases). The clonotype comes from a man in his 70s in good health. The material sequenced was blood. In DNA form, the CDR3 reads TGTGCCAGCAGCGTAGCGGGAATGCACGACAATGAGCAGTTCTTC. Its translation is CASSVAGMHDNEQFF.